Given below is one T cell receptor (beta chain) in context. Its specificity is unknown. In germline, CDR1 is SGHNT, CDR2 YENEEA. V shed 0 bases and J shed 4 bases, with 4 bases lying between them. The CDR3 totals 13 residues. Researchers built TCR beta libraries using quantitative 5'-RACE with molecular barcodes. TCRdb called the 5' RACE reads again in MiXCR, with one record for every CDR3 protein. The data show approximately 550,000 distinct CDR3 sequences, roughly 12% seen once. The sample comes from a study of CD8 T cells in ankylosing spondylitis. Study observations and caveats: Clones linked to disease were reported to show significant enrichment in matched ankylosing spondylitis synovial fluid. A motif of under 10 highly homologous TCR beta variants was seen as apparently characteristic of ankylosing spondylitis blood. Disease-linked clones, CD8+, were relatively rare in peripheral blood. Existing reports had already noted some motif variants in reactive arthritis synovial fluid and blood.

The sample consisted of blood, either unsorted or a sorted T cell fraction (not recorded which). J is TRBJ2-1 and V is TRBV11-3; no clear D. The source is a male donor with ankylosing spondylitis. The CDR3 here is CASSLDEYNEQFF. In DNA form, the CDR3 reads TGTGCCAGCAGCTTAGACGAATACAATGAGCAGTTCTTC.